This T cell receptor (beta chain) is drawn from a study of cytomegalovirus exposure and HLA in healthy donors. In the study overall: Samples from HLA-typed donors yielded about 86 million unique TCRs in an early data release. Points from the study as a whole: Reportedly, a later analysis found an Asian-associated ancestry cluster had fewer N-insertions than the approximately 700-donor mean. Most CMV-associated TCR beta chains appeared HLA-restricted in a later analysis.

Healthy bone marrow donors made up the donors. In the PCR, 60 Vbeta and 13 Jbeta primers were used. TCRdb's copy holds only in-frame clones and misses some; the assay was immunoSEQ multiplex PCR. The sample table includes around 190,000 clones. V lost 6 bases and J lost 9, with 14 bases in between. The germline CDR1 and CDR2 sequences are SGHTA and FQGNSA. This CDR3 comprises 12 residues. Turning to this clone: What it recognizes is unknown.

The sequence was collected from a woman under 40 in good health and CMV-seropositive. Input material: PBMCs. The gene calls are TRBV7-2 and TRBJ1-2; possible D gene TRBD1, 5 bases. The CDR3, as DNA: TGTGCCAGCAGAACAGGCTTTGAGCGCTACACCTTC. Translation: CASRTGFERYTF.